This T cell receptor (beta chain) was recorded in a study of CD8 T cells in Susac syndrome. TCR beta sequencing covered blood CD8+ and CD4+ T cells. Per germline, CDR1 SGDLS and CDR2 YYNGEE. CDR3 length equals 17 residues. With V trimmed by 4 bases and J by 4 bases, 6 bases remained unmatched. Random hexamers were used to reverse transcribe the RNA input (about 0.5 to 1 ug). Coverage of TCR beta CDR3 amplification by immunoSEQ multiplex PCR extended to 54 Vbeta and 13 Jbeta. TCRdb called the immunoSEQ multiplex PCR reads again in MiXCR, with one record for every CDR3 protein. The data contain roughly 200,000 distinct CDR3 sequences, about 95% of them seen just once; the ten biggest clones take up approximately 0.099%.

The TCR comes from a human donor with Susac syndrome. Source material: CD4+ T cells from PBMCs. The gene calls are TRBV9 and TRBJ2-3, with 16 bases matching TRBD2. CDR3 nucleotides: TGTGCCAGCAGCCAACTAGGGACTAGCGGGAGGGCAGATACGCAGTATTTT. Its protein is CASSQLGTSGRADTQYF.